One and the same sample provided the 18 T cell receptor beta chains below, sequenced in a study of follicular helper T cells after annual influenza vaccination. Method: immunoSEQ multiplex PCR; TCRdb's copy keeps in-frame clones and lacks some. The sample contains approximately 6,700 clones, 80% to 85% of which appear only once. The sample's time point: 2015-2016 season, 7 days after influenza vaccination. The material sequenced was CXCR5+ CD38- circulating T follicular helper cells from blood, taken 7 days after influenza vaccination. Subset given: circulating Tfh, non-naive CD4+CXCR5+PD-1+ (ICOS+CD38+ or ICOS-CD38-). The receptors here all came from an adult who received the influenza vaccine.

J is TRBJ1-1 and V is TRBV28, with TRBD1 matching 7 bases. Germline CDR1 MDHEN, CDR2 SYDVKM. CDR3 length: 15 amino acids. The ends lost 6 bases at V and 4 bases at J; junction bases unmatched: 11. The CDR3 here is CASRPPGQVFTEAFF. Written as DNA, the CDR3 is TGTGCCAGCAGACCTCCTGGACAGGTCTTCACTGAAGCTTTCTTT.

This sequence joins TRBV28 and TRBJ1-2; D ambiguous. Trimming left V 2 bases short and J 6 bases short, with 10 bases between. The CDR3 spans 13 residues. Germline CDR1 MDHEN, CDR2 SYDVKM. The CDR3 reads CASSLQRRDGYTF. The CDR3 nucleotides read TGTGCCAGCAGTTTACAAAGGAGGGATGGCTACACCTTC.

The chain is built from TRBV28 and TRBJ2-5; D is ambiguous. The V gene lost 7 bases and the J gene lost 0 bases, with 12 bases spanning the gap. Per the germline V gene, CDR1 is MDHEN and CDR2 is SYDVKM. This CDR3 has 14 residues. CDR3 amino acids: CASKTYRYQETQYF. The CDR3 nucleotides read TGTGCCAGCAAGACCTACAGATACCAAGAGACCCAGTACTTC.

The chain links TRBV5-4 to TRBJ1-1, with 9 bases matching TRBD1. Germline CDR1 SGHNT, CDR2 YYREEE (reference sequence). Trimming took 4 bases from V and 4 from J; bases not matched to a gene: 11. This CDR3 region has 16 residues. The CDR3 region is CASSRTAGQGGTEAFF. The CDR3, as DNA: TGTGCCAGCAGCCGAACCGCGGGACAGGGAGGCACTGAAGCTTTCTTT.

J is TRBJ1-2 and V is TRBV6-1; weak D call: TRBD1 (6 bases). V dropped 4 bases and J dropped 6 bases, with 12 bases sitting between them. This CDR3 is 13 amino acids long. Germline V lookup: CDR1 MNHNS, CDR2 SASEGT. CDR3 coding DNA: TGTGCCAGCAGTGGCCCGACAGGCCATGGCTACACCTTC. Translating gives CASSGPTGHGYTF.

The chain carries TRBV29-1 and TRBJ1-1; D possibly corresponds to TRBD1 (6 bases). Germline V gene sequence: CDR1 SQVTM, CDR2 ANQGSEA. This CDR3 region has 14 residues. V lost 4 bases, J lost 1 base, and 13 bases lay in between. The CDR3 sequence: CSVVWGARNTEAFF. CDR3 sequence (DNA): TGCAGCGTTGTGTGGGGGGCGCGGAACACTGAAGCTTTCTTT.

This clone was counted between two and nine times. V usage is TRBV15 and J usage is TRBJ1-1; the D is unclear. This CDR3 region has 15 residues. V lost 0 bases to trimming and J lost 4 bases, with 12 bases between them. Germline lookup yields CDR1 LNHNV and CDR2 YYDKDF (reference sequence). CDR3 loop: CATSRDLVRSTEAFF. As DNA, the CDR3 is TGTGCCACCAGCAGAGATCTCGTTCGGAGCACTGAAGCTTTCTTT.

The chain carries TRBV5-1 and TRBJ1-4, with 9 bases that match TRBD1. The CDR3 length is 15 residues. Unmatched junction bases numbered 8, after V lost 4 bases and J lost 7 bases. CDR1 is SGHRS and CDR2 is YFSETQ in the germline V gene. CDR3 region: CASSLQTGGGEKLFF. CDR3 in DNA: TGCGCCAGCAGCCTCCAGACAGGGGGAGGTGAAAAACTGTTTTTT.

This clone has only one observation. The chain carries TRBV7-9 and TRBJ1-2; D is undetermined. V lost 3 bases and J 4 bases, leaving 12 bases between the germline ends. The CDR3 is 14 amino acids. CDR1 and CDR2 from the germline V gene are SEHNR and FQNEAQ (reference sequence). The chain's CDR3 is CASSFTPESYGYTF. The CDR3 region has the DNA TGTGCCAGCAGCTTTACCCCGGAGAGCTATGGCTACACCTTC.

The CDR3 loop reads CASGLIDLSNQPQHF. As DNA, the CDR3 is TGTGCCAGCGGCCTGATAGACCTTAGCAATCAGCCCCAGCATTTT. The chain employs TRBV5-5 and TRBJ1-5; D uncertain. Germline values: CDR1 SGHKS, CDR2 YYEKEE (reference sequence). The CDR3 is made up of 15 amino acids. V lost 7 bases and J 0 bases, leaving 14 bases between the germline ends. Looking up the rest from reference TRBV5-5 and TRBJ1-5 gives the full variable domain: DAGVTQSPTHLIKTRGQQVTLRCSPISGHKSVSWYQQVLGQGPQFIFQYYEKEERGRGNFPDRFSARQFPNYSSELNVNALLLGDSALYLCASGLIDLSNQPQHFGDGTRLSIL.

This clone was seen a single time. This rearrangement joins TRBV19 to TRBJ2-1; D is perhaps TRBD1 (5 bases). The CDR3 has 13 amino acids. The V end was cut by 3 bases, the J end by 4 bases, with 7 bases between. Germline assignment: CDR1 LNHDA and CDR2 SQIVND (reference sequence). Here the CDR3 DNA reads TGTGCCAGTAGTATTCAGGGTTACAATGAGCAGTTCTTC. This sequence encodes CASSIQGYNEQFF.

This chain uses TRBV7-9 with TRBJ2-4; D remains ambiguous. V shed 1 base and J shed 5 bases, with 3 bases lying between them. The CDR3 contains 12 residues. The germline CDR1 and CDR2 sequences are SEHNR and FQNEAQ (reference sequence). DNA for the CDR3: TGTGCCAGCAGCTTAGTGGAAAACATTCAGTACTTC. Translation: CASSLVENIQYF.

J is TRBJ1-1 and V is TRBV6-6, with 8 bases matching TRBD1. The CDR3 extends over 15 amino acids. The ends lost 2 bases at V and 1 base at J; junction bases unmatched: 3. Germline V gives CDR1 MNHNY, CDR2 SVGAGI (reference sequence). The CDR3 region has the DNA TGTGCCAGCAGTTACACAGGGGGAACGAACACTGAAGCTTTCTTT. Protein product: CASSYTGGTNTEAFF.

The chain joins TRBV9 to TRBJ2-1; TRBD2 matches at 12 bases. CDR1 is SGDLS and CDR2 is YYNGEE in the germline V gene. The CDR3 extends over 16 amino acids. Trimming took 4 bases from V and 7 from J; bases not matched to a gene: 9. The CDR3 reads CASSPLAGGGRNEQFF. CDR3 in DNA: TGTGCCAGCAGCCCCCTAGCGGGAGGGGGAAGGAATGAGCAGTTCTTC.

J is TRBJ2-2 and V is TRBV2; a possible D gene is TRBD2 (6 bases). The germline V and J ends were trimmed by 5 bases and 1 base, with 14 bases remaining between them. CDR3 size: 16 residues. Germline V gene sequence: CDR1 SNHLY, CDR2 FYNNEI. CDR3 sequence (DNA): TGTGCCAGCAGTCGACCGACTAGTGGGAACACCGGGGAGCTGTTTTTT. It specifies CASSRPTSGNTGELFF.

This chain links TRBV27 with TRBJ2-3, with a possible D match to TRBD2 (5 bases). V was clipped by 3 bases and J by 0 bases, with 10 bases between them. The CDR3 is 15 amino acids. Germline CDR1 reads MNHEY; CDR2 reads SMNVEV (reference sequence). CDR3 coding DNA: TGTGCCAGCAGTTTGAGGGAGTCGAGCACAGATACGCAGTATTTT. Its translation is CASSLRESSTDTQYF.

This chain connects TRBV5-4 to TRBJ2-1; 10 bases are shared with TRBD2. The germline V gene encodes CDR1 SGHNT and CDR2 YYREEE (reference sequence). The junction had 3 bases not matched to a gene; V was cut back by 0 bases and J by 0 bases. The CDR3 extends over 17 amino acids. CDR3 DNA: TGTGCCAGCAGCTTGGGAAGGACTAGCGGCTCCTACAATGAGCAGTTCTTC. Translated: CASSLGRTSGSYNEQFF.

The chain employs TRBV28 and TRBJ2-4; 10 bases align to TRBD2. Germline V gene sequence: CDR1 MDHEN, CDR2 SYDVKM. Trimming at V came to 4 bases and at J to 4 bases, leaving 10 bases not matched to a gene. This CDR3 has 17 amino acids. CDR3 region: CASSSLSGTSDKNIQYF. DNA of the CDR3: TGTGCCAGCAGTTCCTTATCAGGGACTAGCGATAAAAACATTCAGTACTTC.